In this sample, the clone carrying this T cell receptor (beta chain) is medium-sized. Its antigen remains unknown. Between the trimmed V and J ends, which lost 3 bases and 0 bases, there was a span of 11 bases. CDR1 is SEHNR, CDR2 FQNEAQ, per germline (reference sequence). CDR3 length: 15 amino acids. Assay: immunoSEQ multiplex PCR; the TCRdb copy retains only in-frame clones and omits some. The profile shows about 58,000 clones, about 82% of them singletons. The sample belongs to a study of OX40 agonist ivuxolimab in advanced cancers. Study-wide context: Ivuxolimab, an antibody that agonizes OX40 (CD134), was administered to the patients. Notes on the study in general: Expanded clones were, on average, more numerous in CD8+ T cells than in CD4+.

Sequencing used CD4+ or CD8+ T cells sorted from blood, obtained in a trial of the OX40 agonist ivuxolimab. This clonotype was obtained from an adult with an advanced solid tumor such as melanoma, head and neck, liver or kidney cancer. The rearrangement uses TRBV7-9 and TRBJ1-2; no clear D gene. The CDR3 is CASSFDSAPNYGYTF. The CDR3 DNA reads TGTGCCAGCAGCTTTGATTCAGCCCCTAACTATGGCTACACCTTC.